This T cell receptor (beta chain) originates from a study of blood T cell repertoires in COVID-19. The wider study: Sites across the United States, Italy and Spain contributed samples from acute and convalescent COVID-19. Sample material is recorded as cDNA or gDNA derived from T cells, B-cell-depleted T cells, or PBMCs.

Original data processing: Reference gene primers were amplified, and this amplification served to estimate nucleated cell counts. Generated by immunoSEQ multiplex PCR, the TCRdb table keeps only in-frame clones and is missing some. From that table come the V and J calls and clone size; the DNA was used to work out D and trimming. The repertoire has about 160,000 clones, 92% of them found once; the top ten carry about 4.8%. A Seattle source enrolled patients during active infection and followed them longitudinally. Germline CDR1 reads SEHNR; CDR2 reads FQNEAQ (reference sequence). The CDR3 is 13 amino acids. The V segment lost 4 bases and the J segment 14 bases; nucleotides outside the gene matches: 12.

The specimen was peripheral blood. The V and J genes are TRBV7-9 and TRBJ2-3, with 7 bases lining up with TRBD1. This receptor was obtained from a man aged 30 to 45 with COVID-19, enrolled during active disease. DNA for the CDR3: TGTGCCAGCAGCTCGTGGGGTCTGGGACAGTGGTATTTT. The encoded protein is CASSSWGLGQWYF.